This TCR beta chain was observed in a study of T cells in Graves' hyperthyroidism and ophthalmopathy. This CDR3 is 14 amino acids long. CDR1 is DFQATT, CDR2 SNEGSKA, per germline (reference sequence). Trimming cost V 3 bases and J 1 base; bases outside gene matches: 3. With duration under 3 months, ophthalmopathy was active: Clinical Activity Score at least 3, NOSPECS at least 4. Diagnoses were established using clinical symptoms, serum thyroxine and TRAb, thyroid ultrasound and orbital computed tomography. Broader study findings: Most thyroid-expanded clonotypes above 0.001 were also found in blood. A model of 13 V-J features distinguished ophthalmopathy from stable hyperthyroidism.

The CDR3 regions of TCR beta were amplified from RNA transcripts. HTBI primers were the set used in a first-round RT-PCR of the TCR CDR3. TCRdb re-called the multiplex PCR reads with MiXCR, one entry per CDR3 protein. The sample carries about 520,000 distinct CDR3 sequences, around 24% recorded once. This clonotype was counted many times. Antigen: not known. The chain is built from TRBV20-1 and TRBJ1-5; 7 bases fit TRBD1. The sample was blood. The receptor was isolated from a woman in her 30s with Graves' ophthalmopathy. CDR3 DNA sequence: TGCAGTGCTAGTGAGGGGGCAAGCAATCAGCCCCAGCATTTT. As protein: CSASEGASNQPQHF.